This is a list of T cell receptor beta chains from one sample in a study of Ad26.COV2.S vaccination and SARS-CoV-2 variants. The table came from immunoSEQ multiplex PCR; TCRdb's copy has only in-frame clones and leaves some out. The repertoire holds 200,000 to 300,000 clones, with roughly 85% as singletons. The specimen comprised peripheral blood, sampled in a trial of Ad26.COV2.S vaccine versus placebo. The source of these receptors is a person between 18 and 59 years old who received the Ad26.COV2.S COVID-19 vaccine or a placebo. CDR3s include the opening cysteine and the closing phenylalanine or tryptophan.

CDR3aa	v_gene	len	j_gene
CASSVQAGSYNEQFF	TRBV7-3	15	TRBJ2-1
CASSQESGLGNNEQFF	TRBV4-2	16	TRBJ2-1
CASSYAGDSSYEQYF	TRBV6-5	15	TRBJ2-7
CASSFLGRSYGYTF	TRBV13	14	TRBJ1-2
CASSLFLGSYNEQFF	TRBV3-1/TRBV3-2	15	TRBJ2-1
CASSNPGTGSYEQYF	TRBV14	15	TRBJ2-7
CASSPPNRAVIGVNEQFF	TRBV18	18	TRBJ2-1
CASSQDDRAVETQYF	TRBV4-1	15	TRBJ2-5
CASSLLAGGADTQYF	TRBV5-4	15	TRBJ2-3
CASSDSGMNEQFF	TRBV6-4	13	TRBJ2-1
CASSTRDRAGPYEQYF	TRBV3-1/TRBV3-2	16	TRBJ2-7
CASSRRAGASTDTQYF	TRBV3-1/TRBV3-2	16	TRBJ2-3
CAWSGSSGRKGTQYF	TRBV30	15	TRBJ2-3
CASSQDPGRWNTIYF	TRBV4-1	15	TRBJ1-3
CASSLGADYGYTF	TRBV11-2	13	TRBJ1-2
CASSPGGVNTEAFF	TRBV3-1/TRBV3-2	14	TRBJ1-1
CASSMRGANTGELFF	TRBV6-4	15	TRBJ2-2
CASSLGTGGFAEQYF	TRBV27	15	TRBJ2-7
CASSLSTARLETQYF	TRBV5-1	15	TRBJ2-5
CASSLRTGANTGELFF	TRBV6-2/TRBV6-3	16	TRBJ2-2
CASSLDPLNTEAFF	TRBV27	14	TRBJ1-1
CASRLARGYTEAFF	TRBV6-5	14	TRBJ1-1